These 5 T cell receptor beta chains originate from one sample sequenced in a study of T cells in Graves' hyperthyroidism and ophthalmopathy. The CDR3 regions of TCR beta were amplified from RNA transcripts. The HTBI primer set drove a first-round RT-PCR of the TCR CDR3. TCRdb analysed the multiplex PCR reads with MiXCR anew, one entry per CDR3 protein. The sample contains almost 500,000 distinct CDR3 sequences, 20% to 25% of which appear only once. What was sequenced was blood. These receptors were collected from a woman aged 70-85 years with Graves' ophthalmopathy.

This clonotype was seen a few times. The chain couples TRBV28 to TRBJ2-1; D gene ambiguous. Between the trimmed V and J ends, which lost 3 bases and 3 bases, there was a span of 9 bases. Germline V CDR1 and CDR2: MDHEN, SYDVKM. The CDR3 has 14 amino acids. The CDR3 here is CASSFWQNYNEQFF. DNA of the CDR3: TGTGCCAGCAGTTTCTGGCAGAACTACAATGAGCAGTTCTTC.

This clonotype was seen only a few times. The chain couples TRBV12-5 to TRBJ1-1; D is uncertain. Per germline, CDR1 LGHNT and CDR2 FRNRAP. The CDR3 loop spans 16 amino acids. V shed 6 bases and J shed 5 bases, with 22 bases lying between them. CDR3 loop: CASGRRTHSFETEAFF. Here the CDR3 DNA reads TGTGCTAGTGGGAGGCGGACTCACAGCTTTGAGACTGAAGCTTTCTTT. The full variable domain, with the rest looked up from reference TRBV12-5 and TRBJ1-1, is DARVTQTPRHKVTEMGQEVTMRCQPILGHNTVFWYRQTMMQGLELLAYFRNRAPLDDSGMPKDRFSAEMPDATLATLKIQPSEPRDSAVYFCASGRRTHSFETEAFFGQGTRLTVV.

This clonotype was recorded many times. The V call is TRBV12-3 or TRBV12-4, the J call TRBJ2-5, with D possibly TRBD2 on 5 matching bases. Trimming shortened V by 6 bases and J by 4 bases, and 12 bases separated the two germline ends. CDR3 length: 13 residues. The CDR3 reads CASRIVAGETQYF. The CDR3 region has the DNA TGTGCCAGCAGAATTGTGGCGGGAGAGACCCAGTACTTC.

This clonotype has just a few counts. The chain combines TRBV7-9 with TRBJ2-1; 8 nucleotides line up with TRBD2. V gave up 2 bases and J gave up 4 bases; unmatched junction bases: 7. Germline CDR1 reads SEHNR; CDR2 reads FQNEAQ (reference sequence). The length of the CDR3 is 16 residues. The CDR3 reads CASSLRREAGYNEQFF. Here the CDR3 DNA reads TGTGCCAGCAGCTTACGGCGGGAGGCCGGGTACAATGAGCAGTTCTTC.

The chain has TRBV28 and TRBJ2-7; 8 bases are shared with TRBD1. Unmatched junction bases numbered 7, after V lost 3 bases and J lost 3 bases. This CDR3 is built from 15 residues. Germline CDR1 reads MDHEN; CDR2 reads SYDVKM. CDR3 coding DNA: TGTGCCAGCAGTTTCCCCCAGGGGGCCGACTACGAGCAGTACTTC. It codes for CASSFPQGADYEQYF.